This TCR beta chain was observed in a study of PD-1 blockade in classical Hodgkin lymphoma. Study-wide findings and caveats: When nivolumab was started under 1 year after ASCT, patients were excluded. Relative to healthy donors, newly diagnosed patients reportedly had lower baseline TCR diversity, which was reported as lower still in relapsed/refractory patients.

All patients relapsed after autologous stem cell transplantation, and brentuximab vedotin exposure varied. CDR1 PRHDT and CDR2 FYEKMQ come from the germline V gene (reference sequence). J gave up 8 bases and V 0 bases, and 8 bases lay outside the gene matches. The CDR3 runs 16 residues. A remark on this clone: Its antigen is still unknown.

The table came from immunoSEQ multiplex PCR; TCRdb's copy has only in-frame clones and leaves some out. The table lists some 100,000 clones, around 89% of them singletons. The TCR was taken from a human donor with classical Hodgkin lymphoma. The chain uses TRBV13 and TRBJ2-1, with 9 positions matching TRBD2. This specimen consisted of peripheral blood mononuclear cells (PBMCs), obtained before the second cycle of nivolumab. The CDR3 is CASSLGAAGGPDEQFF. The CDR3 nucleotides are TGTGCCAGCAGCTTAGGTGCGGCGGGGGGGCCCGATGAGCAGTTCTTC.